A selection of T cell receptor beta chains follows, all from one sample in a study of cytomegalovirus exposure and HLA in healthy donors. Libraries were prepared by immunoSEQ multiplex PCR; TCRdb keeps only in-frame clonotypes and omits some of them. Of about 120,000 clones in the sample, 65% to 80% are singletons; the top ten hold 3.4%. Sequencing was performed on PBMCs. Receptor source: a man aged 30 to 39 in good health and CMV-seronegative. Both conserved end residues are part of each CDR3. Fields, in order: V gene, CDR3 length, CDR3 protein.

TRBV28	14	CASSKGGGTDTQYF
TRBV7-9	18	CASSESGTGSYVNEKLFF
TRBV6-5	13	CASSPDRDGGYTF
TRBV7-6	14	CASRLGTMNTEAFF
TRBV4-2	16	CASSQAAGSPSYEQYF
TRBV7-9	15	CASSPGQYQNTEAFF
TRBV18	14	CASSTGMVRAEAFF
TRBV30	14	CAWWGGRAGGEQFF
TRBV5-1	15	CASSPGGGVGTEAFF
TRBV7-3	14	CASSLRGVGETQYF
TRBV4-2	17	CASSPPQAGGPLETQYF
TRBV10-3	15	CAISGGQRSVTEAFF
TRBV25-1	10	CASIGVWAFF
TRBV19	14	CASIDVGGNEKLFF
TRBV4-1	14	CASSPRQGAGEQYF
TRBV5-1	13	CASSLPGGREQFF
TRBV29-1	16	CSVGRLAGGSTDTQYF
TRBV30	13	CAWSAGGDQPQHF
TRBV18	16	CASSPRLGHENEKLFF
TRBV4-2	12	CASTGQAGRAFF
TRBV6-5	15	CASSTYTGVGTEAFF
TRBV18	14	CASSPLTGDQPQHF
TRBV30	14	CAWSDPQRGGFQYF
TRBV30	12	CAWIRLNTEAFF
TRBV4-1	16	CASSQEWGQGAETQYF
TRBV27	16	CASSLYRGQTNEKLFF
TRBV7-9	13	CASSPSANYGYTF
TRBV19	18	CASSMRVGGPTSQETQYF
TRBV30	13	CAWSSRGTQPQHF